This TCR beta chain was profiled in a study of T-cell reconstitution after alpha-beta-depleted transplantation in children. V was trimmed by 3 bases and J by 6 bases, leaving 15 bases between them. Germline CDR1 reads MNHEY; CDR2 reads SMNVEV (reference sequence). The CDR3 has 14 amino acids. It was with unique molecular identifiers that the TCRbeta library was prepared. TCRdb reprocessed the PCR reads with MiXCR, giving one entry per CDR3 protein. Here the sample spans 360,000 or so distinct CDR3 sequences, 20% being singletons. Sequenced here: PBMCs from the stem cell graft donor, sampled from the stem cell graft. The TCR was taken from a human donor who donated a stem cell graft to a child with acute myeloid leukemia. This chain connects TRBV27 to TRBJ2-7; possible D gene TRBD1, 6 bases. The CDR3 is CASSFYNRAGEQYF. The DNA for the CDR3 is TGTGCCAGCAGTTTTTATAACAGGGCGGGCGAGCAGTACTTC.